The entry that follows covers one T cell receptor beta chain sequence. The antigen is not known. Researchers ran the PCR with 60 Vbeta and 13 Jbeta primers. Method: immunoSEQ multiplex PCR; TCRdb's copy keeps in-frame clones and lacks some. The sample carries approximately 160,000 clones, approximately 67% recorded once. CDR1 is MNHEY and CDR2 is SMNVEV in the germline V gene (reference sequence). The CDR3 runs 14 residues. The sample belongs to a study of cytomegalovirus exposure and HLA in healthy donors. Healthy individuals who donated bone marrow served as the donors. Study-level findings and limits: TCR beta sequences reportedly predicted the HLA-A and HLA-B alleles of most subjects accurately.

The sequence was obtained from a woman aged 18-29 years in good health and CMV-seropositive. The chain links TRBV27 to TRBJ2-5; TRBD2 agrees at 9 bases. The DNA end is more similar to TRBJ2-7, so the J call may be wrong. The sample was PBMCs. The CDR3 DNA follows: TGTGCCAGCCAATGGGCTAGCGGGGCCTACGAGCAGTACTTC. It is translated as CASQWASGAYEQYF.